This T cell receptor (beta chain) originates from a study of T cells in Graves' hyperthyroidism and ophthalmopathy. TCR beta CDR3 regions were amplified from RNA transcripts. TCR CDR3 regions were first amplified by RT-PCR with HTBI primers. TCRdb redid the calling of the multiplex PCR reads with MiXCR, one entry per CDR3 protein. The repertoire holds roughly 580,000 distinct CDR3 sequences, with 40% to 55% as singletons. The authors deemed Graves' hyperthyroidism stable absent ophthalmopathy progression within 18 months. Germline V CDR1 and CDR2: LNHDA, SQIVND (reference sequence). V lost 5 bases, J lost 6 bases, and 19 bases lay in between. The length of the CDR3 is 15 residues.

The genes are TRBV19 and TRBJ1-1; D possibly corresponds to TRBD1 (5 bases). The sample was peripheral blood or thyroid tissue (not recorded which). This TCR was sampled from a young woman with Graves' hyperthyroidism. The DNA for the CDR3 is TGTGCCAGTAGTCCAAGGGGTAGGAGGGGTCCTGAAGCTTTCTTT. Translated, it gives CASSPRGRRGPEAFF.